Each of the 15 T cell receptor beta chains below was sequenced from the same sample in a study of blood T cells in healthy people across ages. Combining a sample-barcoded 5' primer with a J-beta primer mix, a second PCR ran for 7 to 11 cycles. TCRdb itself ran the 5' RACE reads through MiXCR, one entry per CDR3 protein. The sample has 550,000 to 750,000 distinct CDR3 sequences; around 21% are singletons. The sample taken for sequencing was blood. These receptors originate from a man aged 70 or older in good health.

This clonotype was seen a handful of times. V and J are TRBV19 and TRBJ2-5; 8 bases agree with TRBD2. The J call may be incorrect, as the DNA end agrees better with TRBJ2-7. This CDR3 has 20 residues. CDR1 LNHDA and CDR2 SQIVND come from the germline V gene (reference sequence). CDR3 coding DNA: TGTGCCAGTAGTGGCCCGGGTCTCCGGACTAGCCGAACTCAGGACTACGAGCAGTACTTC. This sequence encodes CASSGPGLRTSRTQDYEQYF.

The chain uses TRBV4-1 and TRBJ2-7; D remains ambiguous. The DNA end is a closer match to TRBJ2-1, so the J assignment may be wrong. CDR1 and CDR2 (germline): MGHRA, YSYEKL. The CDR3 is made up of 15 amino acids. CDR3 coding DNA: TGCGCCAGCAGCCAAGGGTATGGATATAACAATGAGCAGTTCTTC. It yields the protein CASSQGYGYNNEQFF.

The V and J genes are TRBV7-9 and TRBJ1-5; D remains ambiguous. The CDR3 spans 15 residues. The germline CDR1 and CDR2 sequences are SEHNR and FQNEAQ (reference sequence). The V end lost 4 bases, the J end lost 7 bases, and 17 bases lay between the germline ends. The CDR3 DNA is TGTGCCAGCAGCTCTAACGGCTCCTCCGGGCAGCCCCAGCATTTT. It yields the protein CASSSNGSSGQPQHF.

With respect to this clonotype: Mismatch with germline at one junction end may stem from a read error. This sequence joins TRBV2 and TRBJ2-5; unclear D gene. The CDR3 has 12 residues. Germline V gene sequence: CDR1 SNHLY, CDR2 FYNNEI. The CDR3 nucleotides are TGTGCCAGCAGTGAACAGCAAGAGATCCAGTACTTC. The encoded protein is CASSEQQEIQYF.

This clonotype has only one observation. The V and J genes are TRBV12-3 or TRBV12-4 and TRBJ2-4; 8 nucleotides align to TRBD2. This CDR3 contains 13 residues. J gave up 13 bases and V 1 base, and 6 bases lay outside the gene matches. This CDR3 is CASSLESGSVQYF. In nucleotides, the CDR3 is TGTGCCAGCAGTTTAGAAAGCGGGAGCGTCCAGTACTTC.

The J gene is TRBJ2-1, the V gene TRBV7-9; 12 nucleotides match TRBD1. V lost 4 bases, J lost 9 bases, and 13 bases stayed unmatched. Germline V gene data show CDR1 as SEHNR and CDR2 as FQNEAQ (reference sequence). The CDR3 sequence is 17 residues long. CDR3 amino acids: CASSWREPGQGASEQFF. CDR3 DNA sequence: TGTGCCAGCAGCTGGAGAGAACCGGGACAGGGGGCGTCTGAGCAGTTCTTC.

This clonotype has more than one count but fewer than ten. The V and J genes are TRBV12-3 or TRBV12-4 and TRBJ2-7; tentatively, D is TRBD1 (5 bases). Trimming took off 0 bases at V and 2 bases at J, with 8 bases between the two ends. The CDR3 contains 14 residues. CDR3 region: CASSLATGPYEQYF. The CDR3 region has the DNA TGTGCCAGCAGTTTAGCCACAGGACCCTACGAGCAGTACTTC.

The table lists this clonotype with a few counts. The chain carries TRBV20-1 and TRBJ2-1, with 12 nucleotides matching TRBD2. The CDR3 sequence is 15 residues long. V lost 4 bases, J lost 5 bases, and 6 bases stayed unmatched. CDR1 is DFQATT and CDR2 is SNEGSKA in the germline V gene (reference sequence). CDR3 sequence reads: CSAKRLAGDNNEQFF. The CDR3 DNA follows: TGCAGTGCTAAAAGACTAGCGGGAGACAACAATGAGCAGTTCTTC.

The rearrangement links TRBV7-8 to TRBJ2-1; D possibly uses TRBD1 or TRBD2 (5 bases each). Trimming took 4 bases from V and 0 from J, leaving 13 bases between them. The V gene's germline CDR1 is SGHVS and CDR2 FQNEAQ. The CDR3 sequence is 16 residues long. The CDR3: CASSSRVGSSYNEQFF. The CDR3 bases are TGTGCCAGCAGCTCCAGGGTGGGGAGCTCCTACAATGAGCAGTTCTTC.

This clonotype occurred a few times. In DNA, the CDR3 is TGTGCCAGCTCACCAAGACAGGGAAAGGGCACTGAAGCTTTCTTT. Protein sequence: CASSPRQGKGTEAFF. V gene TRBV18 combines with J gene TRBJ1-1; 7 nucleotides match TRBD1. Germline V gene lookup returns CDR1 KGHSH and CDR2 LQKENI. The V gene end was trimmed by 2 bases and the J gene end by 4 bases; junction bases not matched to a gene: 7. This CDR3 has 15 amino acids.

The chain joins TRBV20-1 to TRBJ2-5, with TRBD2 matching over 8 bases. The J call may be incorrect, as the DNA end agrees better with TRBJ2-7. The CDR3 length is 14 residues. Germline V gene sequence: CDR1 DFQATT, CDR2 SNEGSKA (reference sequence). The CDR3 coding sequence is TGCAGTGCTACTGTTAGCGGGATGACCTACGAGCAGTACTTC. It yields the protein CSATVSGMTYEQYF.

V and J are TRBV29-1 and TRBJ2-5; perhaps TRBD1 as D (5 bases). V was clipped by 4 bases and J by 7 bases, with 16 bases between them. Looked up from germline, CDR1 is SQVTM and CDR2 is ANQGSEA. The CDR3 runs 13 residues. CDR3 DNA: TGCAGCGTTGTACAAAGACAGTCCGGGACCCAGTACTTC. Amino acids: CSVVQRQSGTQYF.

A remark on this clonotype: The junction and the germline gene differ at one end; a read error may be behind it. The V gene is TRBV5-1, the J gene TRBJ2-5, with 9 positions matching TRBD2. The CDR3 is made up of 16 amino acids. The germline gives CDR1 SGHRS, CDR2 YFSETQ. The CDR3 loop reads CASSDIAGANQETQSF. In DNA, the CDR3 is TGCGCCAGCAGCGACATAGCGGGAGCAAACCAAGAGACCCAGTCCTTC.

This clonotype has more than one count but fewer than ten. The genes are TRBV12-3 or TRBV12-4 and TRBJ2-7; possible D gene TRBD2, 6 bases. This CDR3 spans 13 amino acids. V was clipped by 7 bases and J by 4 bases, with 14 bases between them. The CDR3 is CASKRDLGYEQYF. Written as DNA, the CDR3 is TGTGCCAGCAAGAGGGACTTGGGTTACGAGCAGTACTTC.

This clonotype was detected only a few times. The chain has TRBV4-3 and TRBJ2-1; 7 nucleotides align to TRBD2. The CDR3 spans 13 residues. V lost 6 bases and J lost 13; bases outside the gene matches: 12. Germline loops: CDR1 LGHNA, CDR2 YSLEER. The CDR3 nucleotides are TGCGCCAGCAGTCTTAAAAAAGCGGGACTACAGTTCTTC. Protein sequence: CASSLKKAGLQFF.